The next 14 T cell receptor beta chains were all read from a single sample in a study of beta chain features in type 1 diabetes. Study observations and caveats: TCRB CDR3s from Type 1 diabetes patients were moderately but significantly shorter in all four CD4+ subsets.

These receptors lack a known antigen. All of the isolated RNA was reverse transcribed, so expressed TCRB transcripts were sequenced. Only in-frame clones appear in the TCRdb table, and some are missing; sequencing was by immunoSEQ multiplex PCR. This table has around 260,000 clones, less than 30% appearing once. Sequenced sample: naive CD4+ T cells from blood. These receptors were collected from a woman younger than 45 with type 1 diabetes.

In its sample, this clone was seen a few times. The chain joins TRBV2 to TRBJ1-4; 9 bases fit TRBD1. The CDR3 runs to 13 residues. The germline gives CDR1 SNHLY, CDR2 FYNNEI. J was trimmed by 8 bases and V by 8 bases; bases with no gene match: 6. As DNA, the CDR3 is TGTGCCAGCGGGGACAGGGCACGAGAAAAACTGTTTTTT. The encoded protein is CASGDRAREKLFF.

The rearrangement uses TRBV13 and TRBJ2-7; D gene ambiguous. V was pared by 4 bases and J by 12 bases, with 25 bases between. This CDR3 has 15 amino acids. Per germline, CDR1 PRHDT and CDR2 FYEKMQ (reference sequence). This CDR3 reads CASSSTLTTSSMRYF. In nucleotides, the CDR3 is TGTGCCAGCAGCTCTACTCTCACTACGAGCAGTATGCGGTACTTC.

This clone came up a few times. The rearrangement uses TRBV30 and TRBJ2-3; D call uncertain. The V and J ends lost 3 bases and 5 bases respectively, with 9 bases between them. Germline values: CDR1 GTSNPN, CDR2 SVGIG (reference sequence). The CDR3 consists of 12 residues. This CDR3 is CAWSPTGDTQYF. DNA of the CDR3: TGTGCCTGGAGCCCCACGGGAGATACGCAGTATTTT. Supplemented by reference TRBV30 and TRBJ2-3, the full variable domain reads SQTIHQWPATLVQPVGSPLSLECTVEGTSNPNLYWYRQAAGRGLQLLFYSVGIGQISSEVPQNLSASRPQDRQFILSSKKLLLSDSGFYLCAWSPTGDTQYFGPGTRLTVL.

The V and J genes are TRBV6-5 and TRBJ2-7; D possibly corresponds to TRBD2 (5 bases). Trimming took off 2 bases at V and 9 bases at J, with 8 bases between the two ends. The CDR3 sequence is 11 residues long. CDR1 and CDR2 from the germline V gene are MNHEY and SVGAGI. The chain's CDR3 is CASSYEGTQYF. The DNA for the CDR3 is TGTGCCAGCAGTTACGAGGGCACGCAGTACTTC.

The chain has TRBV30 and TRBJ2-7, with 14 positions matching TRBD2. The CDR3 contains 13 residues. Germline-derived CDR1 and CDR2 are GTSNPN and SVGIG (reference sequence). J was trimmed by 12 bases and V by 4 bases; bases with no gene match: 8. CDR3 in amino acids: CAWNLGTSGSWYF. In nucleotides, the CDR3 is TGTGCCTGGAACCTTGGGACTAGCGGGAGTTGGTACTTC.

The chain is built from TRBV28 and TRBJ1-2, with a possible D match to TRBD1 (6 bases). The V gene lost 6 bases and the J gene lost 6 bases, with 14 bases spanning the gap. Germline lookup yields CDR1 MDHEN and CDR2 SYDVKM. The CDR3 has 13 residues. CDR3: CASSRRGLHGYTF. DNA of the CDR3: TGTGCCAGCAGCCGCAGGGGTCTACATGGCTACACCTTC.

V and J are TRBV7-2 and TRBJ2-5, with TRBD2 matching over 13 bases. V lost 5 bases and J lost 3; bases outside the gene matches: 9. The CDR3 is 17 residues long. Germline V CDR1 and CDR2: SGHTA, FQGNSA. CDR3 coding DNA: TGTGCCAGCAGCAACCCTCTTGGACTAGCGGGGGAAGAGACCCAGTACTTC. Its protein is CASSNPLGLAGEETQYF.

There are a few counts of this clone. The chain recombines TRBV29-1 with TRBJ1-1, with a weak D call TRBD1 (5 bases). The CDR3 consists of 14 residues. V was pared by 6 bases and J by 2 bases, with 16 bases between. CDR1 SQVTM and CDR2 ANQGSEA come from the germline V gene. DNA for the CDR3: TGCAGCGTCATCCTTGGGACTTTTAACACTGAAGCTTTCTTT. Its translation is CSVILGTFNTEAFF. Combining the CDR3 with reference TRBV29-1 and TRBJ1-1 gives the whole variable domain SAVISQKPSRDICQRGTSLTIQCQVDSQVTMMFWYRQQPGQSLTLIATANQGSEATYESGFVIDKFPISRPNLTFSTLTVSNMSPEDSSIYLCSVILGTFNTEAFFGQGTRLTVV.

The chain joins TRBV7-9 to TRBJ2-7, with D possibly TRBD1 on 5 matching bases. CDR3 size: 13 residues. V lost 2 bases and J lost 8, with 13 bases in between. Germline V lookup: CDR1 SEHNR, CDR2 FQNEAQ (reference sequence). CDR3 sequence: CASSLMGREKQYF. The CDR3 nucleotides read TGTGCCAGCAGCTTAATGGGCAGGGAAAAGCAGTACTTC.

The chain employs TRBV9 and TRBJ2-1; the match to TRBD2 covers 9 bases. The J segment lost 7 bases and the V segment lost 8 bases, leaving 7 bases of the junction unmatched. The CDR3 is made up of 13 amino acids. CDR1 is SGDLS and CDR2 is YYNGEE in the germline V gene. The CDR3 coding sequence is TGTGCCAGTTCGGGACTAGCTGCTAATGAGCAGTTCTTC. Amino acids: CASSGLAANEQFF.

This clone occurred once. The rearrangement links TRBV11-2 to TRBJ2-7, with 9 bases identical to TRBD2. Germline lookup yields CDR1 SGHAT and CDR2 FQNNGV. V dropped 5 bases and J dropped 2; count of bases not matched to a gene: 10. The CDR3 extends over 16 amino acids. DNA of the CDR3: TGTGCCAGCAGCAGAATAGGGCGGGAGGGAACCTACGAGCAGTACTTC. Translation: CASSRIGREGTYEQYF.

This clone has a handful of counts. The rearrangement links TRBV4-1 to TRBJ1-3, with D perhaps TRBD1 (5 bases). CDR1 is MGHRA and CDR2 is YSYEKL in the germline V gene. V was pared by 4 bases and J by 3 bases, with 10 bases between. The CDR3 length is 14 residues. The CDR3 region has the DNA TGCGCCAGCAGCCTCGGGACTAGTGGAAACACCATATATTTT. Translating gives CASSLGTSGNTIYF.

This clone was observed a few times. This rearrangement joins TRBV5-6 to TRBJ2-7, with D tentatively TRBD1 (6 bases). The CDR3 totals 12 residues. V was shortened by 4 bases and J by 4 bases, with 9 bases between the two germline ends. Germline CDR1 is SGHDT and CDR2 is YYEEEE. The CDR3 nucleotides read TGTGCCAGCAGCCGGGACAATTACGAGCAGTACTTC. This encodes CASSRDNYEQYF.

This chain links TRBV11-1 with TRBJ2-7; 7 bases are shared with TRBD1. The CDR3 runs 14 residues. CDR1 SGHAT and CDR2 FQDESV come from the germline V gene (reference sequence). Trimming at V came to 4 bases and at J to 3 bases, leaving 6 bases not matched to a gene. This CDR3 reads CASSSRQGYYEQYF. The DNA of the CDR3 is TGTGCCAGCAGCTCCCGACAGGGCTACTACGAGCAGTACTTC.